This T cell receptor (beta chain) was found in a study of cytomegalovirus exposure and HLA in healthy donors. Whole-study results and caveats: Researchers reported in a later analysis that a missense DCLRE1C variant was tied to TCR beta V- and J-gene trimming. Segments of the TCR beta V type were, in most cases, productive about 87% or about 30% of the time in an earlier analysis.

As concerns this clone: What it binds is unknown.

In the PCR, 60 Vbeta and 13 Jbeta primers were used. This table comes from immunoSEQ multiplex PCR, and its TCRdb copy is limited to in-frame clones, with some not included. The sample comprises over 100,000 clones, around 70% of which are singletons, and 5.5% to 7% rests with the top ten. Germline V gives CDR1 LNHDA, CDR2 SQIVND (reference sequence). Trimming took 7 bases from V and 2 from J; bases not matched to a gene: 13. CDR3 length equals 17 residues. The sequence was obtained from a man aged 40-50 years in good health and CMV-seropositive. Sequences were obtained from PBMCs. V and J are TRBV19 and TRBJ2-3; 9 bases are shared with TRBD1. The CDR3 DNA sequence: TGTGCCAGTAAGGAGGATCCTCGGACAGGGGACACAGATACGCAGTATTTT. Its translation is CASKEDPRTGDTDTQYF. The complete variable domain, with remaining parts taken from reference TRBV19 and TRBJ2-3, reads DGGITQSPKYLFRKEGQNVTLSCEQNLNHDAMYWYRQDPGQGLRLIYYSQIVNDFQKGDIAEGYSVSREKKESFPLTVTSAQKNPTAFYLCASKEDPRTGDTDTQYFGPGTRLTVL.